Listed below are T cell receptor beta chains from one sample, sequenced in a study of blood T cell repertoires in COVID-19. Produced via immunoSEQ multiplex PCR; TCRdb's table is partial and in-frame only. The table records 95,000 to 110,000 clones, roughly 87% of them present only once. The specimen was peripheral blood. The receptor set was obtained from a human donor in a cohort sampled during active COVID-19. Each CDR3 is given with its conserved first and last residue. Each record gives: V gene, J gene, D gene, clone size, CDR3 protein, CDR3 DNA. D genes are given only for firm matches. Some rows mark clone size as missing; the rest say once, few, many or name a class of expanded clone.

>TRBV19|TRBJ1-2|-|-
CASTPGSRGIGYTF
TGTGCCAGTACCCCGGGATCCAGGGGCATTGGCTACACCTTC
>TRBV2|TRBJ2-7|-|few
CASSEVTGGSTEQYF
TGTGCCAGCAGTGAGGTAACGGGTGGTTCTACCGAGCAGTACTTC
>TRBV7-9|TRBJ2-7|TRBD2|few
CASSLETSGRHYEQYF
TGTGCCAGCAGCTTAGAGACTAGCGGGAGACACTACGAGCAGTACTTC
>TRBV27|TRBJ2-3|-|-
CASSLSRNTDTQYF
TGTGCCAGCAGTTTATCTAGAAACACAGATACGCAGTATTTT
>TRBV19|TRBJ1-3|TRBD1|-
CASSRSGTVVGGGNTIYF
TGTGCCAGTAGTCGATCCGGGACAGTGGTCGGTGGTGGAAACACCATATATTTT
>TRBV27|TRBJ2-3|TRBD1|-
CASSLEGQVTDTQYF
TGTGCCAGCAGTTTAGAAGGACAGGTCACAGATACGCAGTATTTT
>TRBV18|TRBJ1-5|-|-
CASSKTGSNQPQHF
TGTGCCAGCTCCAAAACAGGGAGCAATCAGCCCCAGCATTTT
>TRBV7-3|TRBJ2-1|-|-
CASSSNPTGSEGGDEQFF
TGTGCCAGCAGCTCTAATCCGACAGGGTCTGAGGGGGGAGATGAGCAGTTCTTC
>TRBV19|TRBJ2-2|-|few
CASTFPDRNTGELFF
TGTGCCAGTACATTTCCGGACAGAAACACCGGGGAGCTGTTTTTT
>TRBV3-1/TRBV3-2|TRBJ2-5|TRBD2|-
CASSQGSTSGSQETQYF
TGTGCCAGCAGCCAAGGAAGCACTAGCGGGAGCCAGGAGACCCAGTACTTC
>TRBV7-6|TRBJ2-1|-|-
CASSPGGRNSYNEQFF
TGTGCCAGCAGCCCCGGTGGGCGTAACTCCTACAATGAGCAGTTCTTC
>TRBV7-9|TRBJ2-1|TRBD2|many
CASSPTSGVSYNEQFF
TGTGCCAGCAGCCCGACTAGCGGAGTATCCTACAATGAGCAGTTCTTC
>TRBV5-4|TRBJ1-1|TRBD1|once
CASSLGRGLGNTEAFF
TGTGCCAGCAGCTTGGGTAGGGGGCTTGGGAACACTGAAGCTTTCTTT
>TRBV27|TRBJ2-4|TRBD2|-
CASSLLAGAKNIQYF
TGTGCCAGCAGCCTCTTAGCGGGAGCCAAAAACATTCAGTACTTC
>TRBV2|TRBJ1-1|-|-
CASFYGGDNTEAFF
TGTGCCAGCTTCTATGGGGGGGACAACACTGAAGCTTTCTTT
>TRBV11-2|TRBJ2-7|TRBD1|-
CASSSRGPYEQYF
TGTGCCAGCAGCTCCAGGGGGCCCTACGAGCAGTACTTC
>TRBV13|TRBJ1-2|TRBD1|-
CASSSVGQGARGYTF
TGTGCCAGCAGCTCGGTGGGGCAGGGGGCGCGGGGCTACACCTTC
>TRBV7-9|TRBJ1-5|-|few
CASSPGLNNQPQHF
TGTGCCAGCAGCCCAGGACTCAACAATCAGCCCCAGCATTTT
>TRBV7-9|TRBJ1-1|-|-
CASTGHSNTEAFF
TGTGCCAGCACTGGACACTCGAACACTGAAGCTTTCTTT
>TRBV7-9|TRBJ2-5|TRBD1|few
CASSRVDREWETQYF
TGTGCCAGCAGCCGAGTCGACAGGGAATGGGAGACCCAGTACTTC
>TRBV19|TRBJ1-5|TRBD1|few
CASSPGQYSNQPQHF
TGTGCCAGTAGCCCGGGACAGTATAGCAATCAGCCCCAGCATTTT
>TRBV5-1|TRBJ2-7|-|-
CASSFHRSDEQYF
TGCGCCAGCAGCTTCCACAGGTCGGACGAGCAGTACTTC